These 9 T cell receptor beta chains were sequenced from one sample in a study of CD8 T cells in Susac syndrome. RNA was extracted with the RNeasy kit, and a quantity of 0.5 to 1 ug was reverse transcribed using random hexamers. TCRdb re-called the immunoSEQ multiplex PCR reads with MiXCR, one entry per CDR3 protein. The sample holds about 300,000 distinct CDR3 sequences, about 90% seen once. Sequenced sample: CD4+ T cells from PBMCs. The receptors were gathered from a human donor with multiple sclerosis.

The rearrangement joins TRBV12-3 or TRBV12-4 to TRBJ2-1, with a tentative D call TRBD2 (6 bases). The CDR3 has 11 residues. The germline V and J ends were trimmed by 7 bases and 13 bases, with 14 bases remaining between them. DNA of the CDR3: TGTGCCAGCACCAGCGGGTCTGGTCAGTTCTTC. It specifies CASTSGSGQFF.

This clonotype was found a few times. This sequence joins TRBV12-3 or TRBV12-4 and TRBJ2-5; the match to TRBD2 covers 11 bases. This CDR3 contains 17 residues. The V and J ends lost 5 bases and 0 bases, in that order; junction bases with no gene match: 8. The CDR3 DNA sequence: TGTGCCAGCAGTCCCGGGACTAGCGGAGCGTACCAAGAGACCCAGTACTTC. Amino acids: CASSPGTSGAYQETQYF.

The V gene is TRBV7-2, the J gene TRBJ2-1; perhaps TRBD2 as D (5 bases). V was clipped by 0 bases and J by 15 bases, with 9 bases between them. In germline, CDR1 is SGHTA, CDR2 FQGNSA. The CDR3 has 11 amino acids. The CDR3 reads CASSLAQRRFF. CDR3 nucleotide sequence: TGTGCCAGCAGCTTAGCCCAGCGGCGGTTCTTC.

On this clonotype itself: One end of the junction varies from germline; a read error may be responsible. The V and J genes are TRBV3-1 and TRBJ2-7; 11 bases match TRBD1. CDR3 length: 15 residues. The germline V gene has CDR1 LGHDT and CDR2 YNNKEL (reference sequence). CDR3 sequence (DNA): TGTGCCAGCAGCCAATCCTTCCTGGACAGGGGGCAGCTTCTCTTC. It translates to CASSQSFLDRGQLLF.

CDR3 loop: CASSAPGLGVNEQFF. CDR3 DNA: TGTGCCAGCAGCGCGCCGGGACTAGGGGTGAATGAGCAGTTCTTC. This chain links TRBV7-9 with TRBJ2-1, with 8 nucleotides matching TRBD2. The CDR3 extends over 15 amino acids. The germline V gene encodes CDR1 SEHNR and CDR2 FQNEAQ (reference sequence). The junction had 10 bases not matched to a gene; V was cut back by 5 bases and J by 7 bases.

V and J are TRBV7-9 and TRBJ2-7; D might be TRBD1 or TRBD2, each matching 5 bases. The ends were cut back, 6 bases at V and 0 bases at J, with 18 bases in the middle. Per germline, CDR1 SEHNR and CDR2 FQNEAQ (reference sequence). The CDR3 contains 16 residues. The CDR3 here is CASSQSRDLSSYEQYF. The CDR3 DNA sequence: TGTGCCAGCAGTCAAAGTCGGGACCTGAGCTCCTACGAGCAGTACTTC.

V gene TRBV5-4 combines with J gene TRBJ2-1; 12 nucleotides match TRBD2. Germline V gene lookup returns CDR1 SGHNT and CDR2 YYREEE (reference sequence). The CDR3 sequence is 19 residues long. J was trimmed by 6 bases and V by 4 bases; bases with no gene match: 17. This chain's CDR3 is CASSPRTSGKFSPFNEQFF. For the CDR3, the DNA is TGTGCCAGCAGCCCGCGGACTAGCGGGAAGTTTTCCCCCTTCAATGAGCAGTTCTTC. Combining the CDR3 with reference TRBV5-4 and TRBJ2-1 gives the whole variable domain ETGVTQSPTHLIKTRGQQVTLRCSSQSGHNTVSWYQQALGQGPQFIFQYYREEENGRGNFPPRFSGLQFPNYSSELNVNALELDDSALYLCASSPRTSGKFSPFNEQFFGPGTRLTVL.

The rearrangement joins TRBV10-3 to TRBJ2-7, with D possibly being TRBD2 (6 bases). This CDR3 spans 18 amino acids. The germline V gene has CDR1 ENHRY and CDR2 SYGVKD. With 0 bases removed from V and 2 bases from J, the gap between germline ends came to 20 bases. The CDR3 sequence is CAISESLSGSGLTYEQYF. In DNA, the CDR3 is TGTGCCATCAGTGAGTCCTTAAGCGGGTCCGGGCTCACCTACGAGCAGTACTTC.

The genes are TRBV13 and TRBJ1-1, with unresolved D. Germline loops: CDR1 PRHDT, CDR2 FYEKMQ (reference sequence). The CDR3 totals 13 residues. V gave up 5 bases and J gave up 1 base, with 8 bases separating them. In DNA, the CDR3 is TGTGCCAGCAGCACCTGGAGGAACACTGAAGCTTTCTTT. Translation gives CASSTWRNTEAFF.